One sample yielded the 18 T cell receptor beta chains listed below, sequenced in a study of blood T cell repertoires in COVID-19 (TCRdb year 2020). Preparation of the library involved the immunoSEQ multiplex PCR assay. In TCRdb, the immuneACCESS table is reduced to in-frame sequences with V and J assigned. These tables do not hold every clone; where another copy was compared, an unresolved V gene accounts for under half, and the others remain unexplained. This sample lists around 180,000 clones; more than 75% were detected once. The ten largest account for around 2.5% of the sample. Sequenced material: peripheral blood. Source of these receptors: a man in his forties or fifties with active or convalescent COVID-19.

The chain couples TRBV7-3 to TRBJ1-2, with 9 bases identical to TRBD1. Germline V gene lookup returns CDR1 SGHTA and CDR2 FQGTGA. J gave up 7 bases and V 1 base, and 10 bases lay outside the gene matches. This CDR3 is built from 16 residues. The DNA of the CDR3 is TGTGCCAGCAGCTTAAGCCACACAGGGGGCATGGTTGGCTACACCTTC. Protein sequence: CASSLSHTGGMVGYTF.

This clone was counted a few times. CDR3 residues: CASSLSPGFVSGELFF. The CDR3 bases are TGTGCCAGCAGCTTGTCCCCAGGGTTCGTGAGCGGGGAGCTGTTTTTT. This rearrangement joins TRBV5-8 to TRBJ2-2; maybe TRBD1 (5 bases). V was pared by 1 base and J by 7 bases, with 17 bases between. CDR1 SGHTS and CDR2 YDEGEE come from the germline V gene. The CDR3 consists of 16 residues. Complete variable domain (other parts from reference TRBV5-8 and TRBJ2-2): EAGVTQSPTHLIKTRGQQATLRCSPISGHTSVYWYQQALGLGLQFLLWYDEGEERNRGNFPPRFSGRQFPNYSSELNVNALELEDSALYLCASSLSPGFVSGELFFGEGSRLTVL.

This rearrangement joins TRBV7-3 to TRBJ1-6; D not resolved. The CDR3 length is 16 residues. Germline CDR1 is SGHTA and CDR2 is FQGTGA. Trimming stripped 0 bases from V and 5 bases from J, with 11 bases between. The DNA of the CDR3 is TGTGCCAGCAGCTTAACCGGGAGCAACAATAATTCACCCCTCCACTTT. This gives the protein CASSLTGSNNNSPLHF.

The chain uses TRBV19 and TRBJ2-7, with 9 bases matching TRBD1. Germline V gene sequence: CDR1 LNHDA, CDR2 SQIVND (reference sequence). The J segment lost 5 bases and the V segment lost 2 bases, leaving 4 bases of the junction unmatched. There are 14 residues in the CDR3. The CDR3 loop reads CASSITQGANEQYF. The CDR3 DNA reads TGTGCCAGTAGTATAACACAGGGGGCTAACGAGCAGTACTTC.

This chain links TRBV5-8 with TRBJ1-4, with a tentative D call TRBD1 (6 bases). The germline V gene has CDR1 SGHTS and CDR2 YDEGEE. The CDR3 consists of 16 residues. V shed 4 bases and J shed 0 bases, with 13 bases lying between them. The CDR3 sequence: CASSPSGQSTNEKLFF. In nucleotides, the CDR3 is TGTGCCAGCAGCCCCTCAGGACAGTCAACTAATGAAAAACTGTTTTTT. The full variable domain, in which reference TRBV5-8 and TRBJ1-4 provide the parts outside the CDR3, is EAGVTQSPTHLIKTRGQQATLRCSPISGHTSVYWYQQALGLGLQFLLWYDEGEERNRGNFPPRFSGRQFPNYSSELNVNALELEDSALYLCASSPSGQSTNEKLFFGSGTQLSVL.

The CDR3 nucleotides read TGCAGTGCTAGTTTTAGCGGGGGAGTCAATGAGCAGTTCTTC. Protein product: CSASFSGGVNEQFF. The chain couples TRBV20-1 to TRBJ2-1; TRBD2 agrees at 9 bases. CDR1 and CDR2 (germline): DFQATT, SNEGSKA (reference sequence). The CDR3 is 14 amino acids. With V trimmed by 3 bases and J by 6 bases, 6 bases remained unmatched.

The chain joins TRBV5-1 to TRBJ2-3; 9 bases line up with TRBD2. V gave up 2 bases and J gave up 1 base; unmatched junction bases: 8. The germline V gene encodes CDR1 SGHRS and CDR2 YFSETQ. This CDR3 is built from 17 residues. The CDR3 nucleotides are TGCGCCAGCAGCTTTGGCGGGGGGGGCCGGGGCACAGATACGCAGTATTTT. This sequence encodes CASSFGGGGRGTDTQYF.

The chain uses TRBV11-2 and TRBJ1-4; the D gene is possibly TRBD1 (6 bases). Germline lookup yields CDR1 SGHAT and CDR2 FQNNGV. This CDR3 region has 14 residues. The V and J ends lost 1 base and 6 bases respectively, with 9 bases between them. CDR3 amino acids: CASSLARGDEKLFF. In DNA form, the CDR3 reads TGTGCCAGCAGCTTAGCCAGGGGAGATGAAAAACTGTTTTTT.

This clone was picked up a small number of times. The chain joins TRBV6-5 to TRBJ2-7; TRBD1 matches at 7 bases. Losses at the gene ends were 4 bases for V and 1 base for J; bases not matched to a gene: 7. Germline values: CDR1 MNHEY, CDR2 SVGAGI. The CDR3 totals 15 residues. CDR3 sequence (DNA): TGTGCCAGCAGTTTAATGACAGGGTCTTCCTACGAGCAGTACTTC. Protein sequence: CASSLMTGSSYEQYF.

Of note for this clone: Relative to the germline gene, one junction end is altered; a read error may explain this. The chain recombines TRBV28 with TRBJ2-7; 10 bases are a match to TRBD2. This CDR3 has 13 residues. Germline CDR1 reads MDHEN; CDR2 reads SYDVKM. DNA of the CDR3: TGTGCCAGCAGTTCCGGGCTAGCGGGGGCCCGGGACTTC. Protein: CASSSGLAGARDF.

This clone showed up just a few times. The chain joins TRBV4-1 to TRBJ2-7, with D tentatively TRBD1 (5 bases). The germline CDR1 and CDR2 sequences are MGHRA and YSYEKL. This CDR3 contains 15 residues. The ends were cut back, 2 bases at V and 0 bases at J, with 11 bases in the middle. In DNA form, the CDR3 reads TGCGCCAGCAGCCAAACACAGGAGATCTCCTACGAGCAGTACTTC. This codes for CASSQTQEISYEQYF.

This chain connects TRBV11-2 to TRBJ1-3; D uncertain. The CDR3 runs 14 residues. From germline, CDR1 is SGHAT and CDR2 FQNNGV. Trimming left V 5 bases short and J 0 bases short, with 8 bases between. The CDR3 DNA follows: TGTGCCAGCAGCCTTTCTATCTCTGGAAACACCATATATTTT. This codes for CASSLSISGNTIYF.

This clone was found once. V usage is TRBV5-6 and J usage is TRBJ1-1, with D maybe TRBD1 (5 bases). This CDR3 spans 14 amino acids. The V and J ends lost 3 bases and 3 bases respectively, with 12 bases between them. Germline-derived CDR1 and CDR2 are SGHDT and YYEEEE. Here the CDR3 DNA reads TGTGCCAGCAGCTATGGAGGAGGGGACACTGAAGCTTTCTTT. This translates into CASSYGGGDTEAFF.

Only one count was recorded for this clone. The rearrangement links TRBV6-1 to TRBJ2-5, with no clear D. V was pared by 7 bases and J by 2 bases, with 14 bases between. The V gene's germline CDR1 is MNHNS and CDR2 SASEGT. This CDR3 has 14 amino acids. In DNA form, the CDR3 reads TGTGCCAGCACCCCGTTCGGCAGGCAAGAGACCCAGTACTTC. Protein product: CASTPFGRQETQYF.

The CDR3 is CASSLRLAGMETQYF. In nucleotides, the CDR3 is TGCGCCAGCAGCTTGCGGCTAGCGGGGATGGAGACCCAGTACTTC. The V call is TRBV5-1, the J call TRBJ2-5, with 9 bases fitting TRBD2. The CDR3 length is 15 residues. Germline assignment: CDR1 SGHRS and CDR2 YFSETQ. Unmatched junction bases numbered 6, after V lost 1 base and J lost 5 bases.

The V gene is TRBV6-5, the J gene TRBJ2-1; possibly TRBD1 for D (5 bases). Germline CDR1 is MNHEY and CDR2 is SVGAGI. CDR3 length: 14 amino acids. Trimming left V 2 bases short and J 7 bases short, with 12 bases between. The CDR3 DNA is TGTGCCAGCAGTTACGGCCAGGGTAGGAATGAGCAGTTCTTC. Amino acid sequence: CASSYGQGRNEQFF.

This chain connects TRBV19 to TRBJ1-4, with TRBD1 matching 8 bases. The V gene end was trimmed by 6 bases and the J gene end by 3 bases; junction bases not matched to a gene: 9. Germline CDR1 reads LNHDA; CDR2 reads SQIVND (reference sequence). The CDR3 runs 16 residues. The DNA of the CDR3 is TGTGCCAGTAGAAACCCAGGGGGCCGGGCTAATGAAAAACTGTTTTTT. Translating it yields CASRNPGGRANEKLFF. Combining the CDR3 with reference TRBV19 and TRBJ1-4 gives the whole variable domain DGGITQSPKYLFRKEGQNVTLSCEQNLNHDAMYWYRQDPGQGLRLIYYSQIVNDFQKGDIAEGYSVSREKKESFPLTVTSAQKNPTAFYLCASRNPGGRANEKLFFGSGTQLSVL.

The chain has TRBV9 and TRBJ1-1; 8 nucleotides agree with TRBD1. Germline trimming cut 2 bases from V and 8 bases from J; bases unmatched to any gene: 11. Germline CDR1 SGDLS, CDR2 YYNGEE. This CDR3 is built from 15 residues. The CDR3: CASSVADRGYTEAFF. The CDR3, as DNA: TGTGCCAGCAGCGTTGCCGACAGGGGATATACCGAAGCTTTCTTT.